These 13 T cell receptor beta chains were sequenced from one sample in a study of shared T cell receptors in the human thymus (TCRdb year 2021). The library was prepared using the immunoSEQ multiplex PCR assay. TCRdb holds this immuneACCESS table with in-frame rearrangements only. Some clones are missing; in checked studies, unresolved V genes explain under half, and the rest has no known cause. The sample profile shows 650,000 to 950,000 clones; 70% to 90% of them were found once. Clones ranked in the top ten supply around 0.0094% of the sample. The sample was also linked to a second study, of human thymus T cells.

Material for sequencing was thymocytes. The receptors shown here come from a girl under three years old with a congenital heart defect. Donor details come from another sample of the same person, matched by shared clones.

This rearrangement joins TRBV19 to TRBJ2-7; the D is unclear. The CDR3 totals 15 residues. Germline loops: CDR1 LNHDA, CDR2 SQIVND (reference sequence). Trimming removed 1 base at V and 6 bases at J, with 16 bases between. CDR3 DNA: TGTGCCAGTAGTATAGGACATCTCCTCCGCTCCGAGCAGTACTTC. Its protein is CASSIGHLLRSEQYF.

V is TRBV7-6 and J is TRBJ1-3; D possibly corresponds to TRBD1 (6 bases). Germline V lookup: CDR1 SGHVS, CDR2 FNYEAQ. This CDR3 contains 19 residues. V was trimmed by 5 bases and J by 0 bases, leaving 23 bases between them. The chain's CDR3 is CASSLWGGDRQGSGNTIYF. The CDR3 coding sequence is TGTGCCAGCAGCCTATGGGGGGGAGACAGGCAAGGCTCTGGAAACACCATATATTTT. Supplemented by reference TRBV7-6 and TRBJ1-3, the full variable domain reads GAGVSQSPRYKVTKRGQDVALRCDPISGHVSLYWYRQALGQGPEFLTYFNYEAQQDKSGLPNDRFSAERPEGSISTLTIQRTEQRDSAMYRCASSLWGGDRQGSGNTIYFGEGSWLTVV.

The chain links TRBV7-2 to TRBJ1-1; a weak D match, TRBD1 (5 bases). V was cut by 4 bases and J by 0 bases, with 15 bases left in between. Per germline, CDR1 SGHTA and CDR2 FQGNSA. The CDR3 consists of 16 residues. This CDR3 is CASSSQPDRLNTEAFF. The CDR3 DNA is TGTGCCAGCAGCTCCCAACCCGACAGACTGAACACTGAAGCTTTCTTT.

This chain joins TRBV6-1 and TRBJ2-7; 7 bases fit TRBD1. Losses at the gene ends were 7 bases for V and 1 base for J; bases not matched to a gene: 4. The germline CDR1 and CDR2 sequences are MNHNS and SASEGT. This CDR3 is built from 13 residues. CDR3 residues: CASTPRGSYEQYF. The CDR3 bases are TGTGCCAGCACCCCCAGGGGGTCCTACGAGCAGTACTTC.

The V call is TRBV11-2, the J call TRBJ2-1; 7 bases agree with TRBD1. There are 17 residues in the CDR3. Looked up from germline, CDR1 is SGHAT and CDR2 is FQNNGV. J was trimmed by 5 bases and V by 4 bases; bases with no gene match: 14. CDR3 sequence (DNA): TGTGCCAGCAGCTCACCCAACCACGACAGGGCCGACAATGAGCAGTTCTTC. Translating gives CASSSPNHDRADNEQFF.

The rearrangement joins TRBV5-6 to TRBJ1-1; no definite D call. V gave up 2 bases and J gave up 1 base, with 9 bases separating them. The germline CDR1 and CDR2 sequences are SGHDT and YYEEEE. The CDR3 consists of 14 residues. The CDR3 is CASSFLGRNTEAFF. The CDR3, as DNA: TGTGCCAGCAGCTTCCTTGGTAGGAACACTGAAGCTTTCTTT.

V gene TRBV7-2 combines with J gene TRBJ1-1, with D possibly being TRBD1 (5 bases). Germline values: CDR1 SGHTA, CDR2 FQGNSA. With 6 bases removed from V and 11 bases from J, the gap between germline ends came to 10 bases. The CDR3 consists of 10 residues. The CDR3, as DNA: TGTGCCAGCAGAGGGGTGGGGGCTTTCTTT. It encodes CASRGVGAFF.

For the CDR3, the DNA is TGTGCCAGCAGTTTGCCCAGGCCATACCTGAGCTACACCTTC. It translates to CASSLPRPYLSYTF. This rearrangement joins TRBV28 to TRBJ1-2; D ambiguous. The CDR3 is made up of 14 amino acids. The V gene lost 3 bases and the J gene lost 9 bases, with 17 bases spanning the gap. The germline V gene has CDR1 MDHEN and CDR2 SYDVKM.

This chain links TRBV5-5 with TRBJ2-6; no firm D call. Looked up from germline, CDR1 is SGHKS and CDR2 is YYEKEE (reference sequence). The CDR3 is 15 residues long. Trimming removed 0 bases at V and 0 bases at J, with 4 bases between. The CDR3 region is CASSLGSSGANVLTF. The CDR3 coding sequence is TGTGCCAGCAGCTTGGGCAGCTCTGGGGCCAACGTCCTGACTTTC.

This chain connects TRBV4-3 to TRBJ1-2, with a possible D match to TRBD1 (6 bases). V lost 2 bases and J lost 6, with 25 bases in between. Per the germline V gene, CDR1 is LGHNA and CDR2 is YSLEER. CDR3 length equals 18 residues. The CDR3 protein is CASSQKPGQTYLRDGYTF. CDR3 coding DNA: TGCGCCAGCAGCCAAAAACCAGGACAGACCTATCTTCGGGATGGCTACACCTTC.

The chain couples TRBV5-1 to TRBJ1-5; D not resolved. The germline CDR1 and CDR2 sequences are SGHRS and YFSETQ. V was cut by 4 bases and J by 1 base, with 6 bases left in between. The CDR3 loop spans 13 amino acids. The CDR3 is CASSKESNQPQHF. In nucleotides, the CDR3 is TGCGCCAGCAGCAAGGAGAGCAATCAGCCCCAGCATTTT.

V is TRBV19 and J is TRBJ2-5; TRBD2 matches at 14 bases. Per the germline V gene, CDR1 is LNHDA and CDR2 is SQIVND (reference sequence). V was clipped by 4 bases and J by 2 bases; unmatched bases: 9. The CDR3 runs to 18 residues. The CDR3 DNA follows: TGTGCCAGTAGTAAGCGACTAGCGGGGGGGCTCATTCAAGAGACCCAGTACTTC. It is translated as CASSKRLAGGLIQETQYF.

The gene calls are TRBV2 and TRBJ2-1; D perhaps matches TRBD2 (5 bases). The V gene's germline CDR1 is SNHLY and CDR2 FYNNEI. This CDR3 spans 16 amino acids. V was pared by 5 bases and J by 9 bases, with 23 bases between. The chain's CDR3 is CASSLLLGFSEGEQFF. Written as DNA, the CDR3 is TGTGCCAGCAGTCTTCTACTAGGATTCTCAGAAGGTGAGCAGTTCTTC.